The clone carrying this T cell receptor (beta chain) was counted once. The record originates from a study of blood T cell repertoires in COVID-19. Overall study context: The study drew acute and convalescent COVID-19 samples from the United States, Italy and Spain.

The CDR3 extends over 14 amino acids. Germline V gives CDR1 KGHSH, CDR2 LQKENI. The ends were cut back, 4 bases at V and 1 base at J, with 10 bases in the middle. Measured with immunoSEQ multiplex PCR; TCRdb has only the in-frame clones, and not every one. The profile shows about 170,000 clones, around 88% of them singletons. Sequences were obtained from peripheral blood. This sequence originates from a woman aged 70 to 79 who had recovered from COVID-19. The chain is built from TRBV18 and TRBJ1-1; D not certain. Here the CDR3 reads CASSLGGGNTEAFF. CDR3 coding DNA: TGTGCCAGCTCACTCGGTGGTGGGAACACTGAAGCTTTCTTT.